These 5 T cell receptor beta chains originate from one sample sequenced in a study of control samples from healthy donors and cancer patients. Here immunoSEQ multiplex PCR was the method, and the copy in TCRdb shows in-frame clones only, minus some. The sample records about 120,000 clones, 85% to 95% being singletons. Sequencing input: blood. The origin of the receptors is a young man in good health.

The V gene is TRBV24-1, the J gene TRBJ2-2; 9 positions match TRBD1. This CDR3 contains 16 residues. The V and J ends lost 3 bases and 2 bases, in that order; junction bases with no gene match: 3. Looked up from germline, CDR1 is KGHDR and CDR2 is SFDVKD. The CDR3 here is CATSDPGQGNTGELFF. CDR3 nucleotide sequence: TGTGCCACCAGTGATCCGGGACAGGGCAACACCGGGGAGCTGTTTTTT.

This clone came up once. This chain connects TRBV5-4 to TRBJ2-5; 8 positions match TRBD2. V dropped 4 bases and J dropped 1; count of bases not matched to a gene: 0. Germline loops: CDR1 SGHNT, CDR2 YYREEE (reference sequence). The CDR3 length is 13 residues. CDR3 sequence: CASSAGGQETQYF. In nucleotides, the CDR3 is TGTGCCAGCAGCGCGGGGGGCCAAGAGACCCAGTACTTC.

V is TRBV19 and J is TRBJ2-1, with 9 bases lining up with TRBD1. The CDR3 contains 15 residues. Germline values: CDR1 LNHDA, CDR2 SQIVND (reference sequence). The ends lost 3 bases at V and 8 bases at J; junction bases unmatched: 8. This chain's CDR3 is CASSILGTGRYEQFF. In DNA, the CDR3 is TGTGCCAGTAGTATTCTCGGGACAGGGAGGTATGAGCAGTTCTTC.

On this clone: Within the sample, other DNA sequences also encode this same CDR3. The chain uses TRBV30 and TRBJ1-1, with no clear D. Germline CDR1 and CDR2: GTSNPN and SVGIG (reference sequence). The CDR3 consists of 12 residues. V lost 0 bases, J lost 0 bases, and 2 bases lay in between. In nucleotides, the CDR3 is TGTGCCTGGAGTGTTTTGAACACTGAAGCTTTCTTT. Amino acid sequence: CAWSVLNTEAFF.

This CDR3 is CASRQGLNEKLFF. The DNA for the CDR3 is TGTGCCAGCCGACAGGGACTAAATGAAAAACTGTTTTTT. V and J are TRBV2 and TRBJ1-4; 7 positions agree with TRBD1. Germline V lookup: CDR1 SNHLY, CDR2 FYNNEI. V lost 8 bases, J lost 5 bases, and 5 bases stayed unmatched. CDR3 length equals 13 residues.